This TCR beta chain originates from a study of T cell responses to AZD1222 COVID-19 vaccine. Study conclusions and caveats: Nearly half of spike-specific TCRs reportedly go after variant regions that carry no mutations. No repertoire was sampled before or during the peak T cell response, only after it.

On this clone: Its antigen is not known.

After removal of 0 bases from V and 7 bases from J, the junction contained 12 bases not matched to a gene. Germline lookup yields CDR1 SGHDT and CDR2 YYEEEE. The CDR3 spans 16 residues. Produced via immunoSEQ multiplex PCR; TCRdb's table is partial and in-frame only. The table lists about 200,000 clones, almost 95% of them singletons, with 1% to 1.5% in the top ten. The TCR was taken from an adult in good health. The source material was peripheral blood, sampled on day 0 of AZD1222 vaccination. The chain links TRBV5-6 to TRBJ1-2, with 7 bases aligning to TRBD1. CDR3 region: CASSLGSGTALSGYTF. The CDR3 region has the DNA TGTGCCAGCAGCTTGGGGTCGGGGACAGCCCTTTCTGGCTACACCTTC.